One sample yielded the 28 T cell receptor beta chains listed below, sequenced in a study of control samples from healthy donors and cancer patients. Repertoires were generated with immunoSEQ multiplex PCR, while TCRdb's copy carries only in-frame clones and drops some. The sample has tens of thousands of clones, roughly 80% seen once. The sequencing input was blood. Receptors originate from a man aged 55 to 70 in good health.

The chain couples TRBV11-1 to TRBJ1-4; D is unresolved. Germline V gene sequence: CDR1 SGHAT, CDR2 FQDESV (reference sequence). CDR3 length: 14 residues. The V end lost 5 bases, the J end lost 8 bases, and 15 bases lay between the germline ends. This chain's CDR3 is CASSHRGTKEKLFF. Written as DNA, the CDR3 is TGTGCCAGCAGCCATCGAGGTACGAAGGAAAAACTGTTTTTT.

The chain combines TRBV5-1 with TRBJ1-2, with D possibly TRBD1 on 5 matching bases. The V and J ends lost 5 bases and 0 bases respectively, with 8 bases between them. The length of the CDR3 is 13 residues. Germline V lookup: CDR1 SGHRS, CDR2 YFSETQ. CDR3 residues: CASSDSSNYGYTF. The CDR3 bases are TGCGCCAGCAGTGACAGTTCTAACTATGGCTACACCTTC.

The V and J genes are TRBV19 and TRBJ2-3; 8 positions match TRBD2. CDR3 length equals 13 residues. V shed 9 bases and J 8 bases; nucleotides not matched to a gene: 10. Germline V gives CDR1 LNHDA, CDR2 SQIVND (reference sequence). CDR3 in amino acids: CASRAGVKGTQYF. In DNA, the CDR3 is TGTGCCAGCCGAGCGGGGGTGAAAGGTACGCAGTATTTT.

The chain employs TRBV20-1 and TRBJ1-2; maybe TRBD1 (5 bases). Trimming pared 5 bases from V and 6 bases from J, leaving 10 bases between. The germline gives CDR1 DFQATT, CDR2 SNEGSKA (reference sequence). The CDR3 runs 11 residues. Written as DNA, the CDR3 is TGCAGTGCTCCGGGACTTAATGGCTACACCTTC. It yields the protein CSAPGLNGYTF.

CDR3 bases: TGTGCCAGCAGGGGACTAGCGGGAAGCACAGATACGCAGTATTTT. This translates into CASRGLAGSTDTQYF. The genes are TRBV2 and TRBJ2-3; 13 bases are shared with TRBD2. CDR3 length: 15 residues. Germline V gene lookup returns CDR1 SNHLY and CDR2 FYNNEI. V shed 6 bases and J 0 bases; nucleotides not matched to a gene: 0.

The V call is TRBV6-2 or TRBV6-3, the J call TRBJ1-1; possible D gene TRBD1, 5 bases. The CDR3 sequence is 13 residues long. Germline V gene sequence: CDR1 MNHEY, CDR2 SVGEGT. V was clipped by 5 bases and J by 1 base, with 8 bases between them. This CDR3 is CASSPRENTEAFF. In DNA form, the CDR3 reads TGTGCCAGCAGTCCCAGGGAGAACACTGAAGCTTTCTTT.

J is TRBJ1-1 and V is TRBV19; the D is unclear. CDR1 LNHDA and CDR2 SQIVND come from the germline V gene (reference sequence). V was pared by 5 bases and J by 5 bases, with 9 bases between. The CDR3 runs to 12 residues. The CDR3 here is CASSSVWTEAFF. The CDR3 DNA is TGTGCCAGTAGTTCCGTTTGGACTGAAGCTTTCTTT.

The rearrangement links TRBV3-1 (or the pseudogene TRBV3-2) to TRBJ1-2, with TRBD1 matching over 10 bases. V lost 4 bases, J lost 6 bases, and 14 bases stayed unmatched. In germline, CDR1 is LGHDT, CDR2 YNNKEL (reference sequence). The CDR3 sequence is 17 residues long. The CDR3 here is CASSPDSGTGALNGYTF. CDR3 nucleotides: TGTGCCAGCAGCCCAGACTCCGGGACAGGGGCCCTGAATGGCTACACCTTC.

This clone has just a few counts. V is TRBV29-1 and J is TRBJ2-3, with D possibly matching TRBD1 (5 bases). Trimming removed 4 bases from V and 3 bases from J, with 8 bases in between. CDR1 SQVTM and CDR2 ANQGSEA come from the germline V gene. The CDR3 extends over 12 amino acids. The CDR3 DNA sequence: TGCAGCGTTGTTTCAGGGACAGATACGCAGTATTTT. It is translated as CSVVSGTDTQYF.

The rearrangement joins TRBV5-4 to TRBJ2-1; D is ambiguous. The CDR3 spans 15 residues. Germline values: CDR1 SGHNT, CDR2 YYREEE (reference sequence). V was clipped by 2 bases and J by 0 bases, with 9 bases between them. The CDR3, as DNA: TGTGCCAGCAGCTTTGACCCTAGCTCCTACAATGAGCAGTTCTTC. Its protein product is CASSFDPSSYNEQFF.

V is TRBV5-8 and J is TRBJ2-5, with TRBD1 identical over 8 bases. The germline V gene encodes CDR1 SGHTS and CDR2 YDEGEE. The CDR3 consists of 14 residues. The ends lost 2 bases at V and 2 bases at J; junction bases unmatched: 2. The CDR3 DNA reads TGTGCCAGCAGCTTACAGGGGGGACAAGAGACCCAGTACTTC. Translated, it gives CASSLQGGQETQYF.

There are a few counts of this clone. The chain uses TRBV5-1 and TRBJ2-7; 13 bases match TRBD2. The ends lost 0 bases at V and 2 bases at J; junction bases unmatched: 8. The CDR3 sequence is 18 residues long. Per the germline V gene, CDR1 is SGHRS and CDR2 is YFSETQ. CDR3 in amino acids: CASSLAWTSGRITYEQYF. The CDR3 nucleotides are TGCGCCAGCAGCTTGGCGTGGACTAGCGGGAGAATTACCTACGAGCAGTACTTC.

The chain is built from TRBV10-3 and TRBJ2-7, with 10 nucleotides matching TRBD2. There are 14 residues in the CDR3. Germline V lookup: CDR1 ENHRY, CDR2 SYGVKD. The trim removed 6 bases at V and 6 bases at J, leaving 8 bases unmatched. CDR3 protein: CAIRELAGVGEQYF. For the CDR3, the DNA is TGTGCCATCAGGGAGCTAGCGGGAGTAGGCGAGCAGTACTTC.

As to this clone: Mismatch with germline at one junction end may stem from a read error. The chain is built from TRBV5-4 and TRBJ2-7; D gene uncertain. The CDR3 length is 13 residues. Germline CDR1 and CDR2: SGHNT and YYREEE (reference sequence). The CDR3 DNA follows: TGTGCCAGCAGCTTAACCTACGACACCGCTTCTTCCTTC. This gives the protein CASSLTYDTASSF.

The count of this clone is one. J is TRBJ1-3 and V is TRBV30; D unresolved. The CDR3 sequence is 11 residues long. Trimming left V 4 bases short and J 4 bases short, with 5 bases between. The V gene's germline CDR1 is GTSNPN and CDR2 SVGIG (reference sequence). CDR3: CAWNPGNTIYF. CDR3 sequence (DNA): TGTGCCTGGAATCCAGGAAACACCATATATTTT.

The chain has TRBV18 and TRBJ2-1, with 16 bases lining up with TRBD2. The CDR3 has 19 amino acids. V lost 3 bases, J lost 0 bases, and 5 bases stayed unmatched. Germline lookup yields CDR1 KGHSH and CDR2 LQKENI. CDR3 in DNA: TGTGCCAGCTCACCGTTGGGACTAGCGGGAGGGAGCTCCTACAATGAGCAGTTCTTC. Encoded protein: CASSPLGLAGGSSYNEQFF.

The rearrangement links TRBV18 to TRBJ2-1; D is possibly TRBD1 (6 bases). Germline V gives CDR1 KGHSH, CDR2 LQKENI. The CDR3 extends over 14 amino acids. V lost 4 bases and J lost 6, with 13 bases in between. This chain's CDR3 is CASSQQGRGNEQFF. The CDR3 DNA sequence: TGTGCCAGCTCACAACAGGGAAGGGGCAATGAGCAGTTCTTC.

This clone occurred a few times. For the CDR3, the DNA is TGTGCCAGCAGCTTTGGGGACAGTTCACCCCTCCACTTT. Translation: CASSFGDSSPLHF. V and J are TRBV7-3 and TRBJ1-6, with 7 bases fitting TRBD1. Germline CDR1 reads SGHTA; CDR2 reads FQGTGA. With 3 bases clipped from V and 9 bases from J, the junction kept 2 bases outside the gene matches. CDR3 size: 13 residues.

A few counts support this clone. The rearrangement joins TRBV25-1 to TRBJ2-3; D unclear. Per the germline V gene, CDR1 is MGHDK and CDR2 is SYGVNS. The CDR3 covers 14 residues. V was shortened by 1 base and J by 0 bases, with 5 bases between the two germline ends. The CDR3 sequence: CASSEFASTDTQYF. CDR3 bases: TGTGCCAGCAGTGAATTTGCGAGCACAGATACGCAGTATTTT.

This chain uses TRBV27 with TRBJ1-4; 7 bases agree with TRBD1. V dropped 6 bases and J dropped 1; count of bases not matched to a gene: 8. The V gene's germline CDR1 is MNHEY and CDR2 SMNVEV (reference sequence). CDR3 length: 16 residues. The CDR3 protein is CASRRITGVTNEKLFF. CDR3 DNA sequence: TGTGCCAGCAGGCGTATCACAGGGGTAACTAATGAAAAACTGTTTTTT.

This chain connects TRBV18 to TRBJ1-4; D gene unclear. V lost 4 bases and J 5 bases, leaving 2 bases between the germline ends. The CDR3 spans 11 residues. CDR1 is KGHSH, CDR2 LQKENI, per germline. The CDR3 DNA sequence: TGTGCCAGCTCACAAAATGAAAAACTGTTTTTT. This translates into CASSQNEKLFF.

The chain carries TRBV5-6 and TRBJ1-5; D uncertain. The CDR3 runs to 14 residues. Looked up from germline, CDR1 is SGHDT and CDR2 is YYEEEE. V was clipped by 0 bases and J by 2 bases, with 6 bases between them. The CDR3 sequence is CASSLGRRNQPQHF. Here the CDR3 DNA reads TGTGCCAGCAGCTTGGGGCGTCGCAATCAGCCCCAGCATTTT.

This chain links TRBV5-6 with TRBJ2-5; TRBD1 matches at 7 bases. The J segment lost 3 bases and the V segment lost 0 bases, leaving 5 bases of the junction unmatched. Germline V gene data show CDR1 as SGHDT and CDR2 as YYEEEE. The CDR3 is made up of 15 amino acids. In nucleotides, the CDR3 is TGTGCCAGCAGCTTGGCTTCTACAGGGGAAGAGACCCAGTACTTC. Protein sequence: CASSLASTGEETQYF.

This clone was recorded only once. In DNA, the CDR3 is TGTGCCAGCAGTGTCAGGAACACTGAAGCTTTCTTT. Protein sequence: CASSVRNTEAFF. The rearrangement uses TRBV7-2 and TRBJ1-1; D is ambiguous. CDR1 SGHTA and CDR2 FQGNSA come from the germline V gene. The CDR3 extends over 12 amino acids. V shed 6 bases and J shed 1 base, with 6 bases lying between them.

The chain is built from TRBV10-2 and TRBJ2-7; D tentatively fits TRBD1 or TRBD2 (5 bases each). This CDR3 has 15 amino acids. Trimming removed 2 bases at V and 0 bases at J, with 11 bases between. From germline, CDR1 is WSHSY and CDR2 SAAADI. DNA for the CDR3: TGCGCCAGCAGTGAGGTGGGACGGAGCTCCTACGAGCAGTACTTC. Translated: CASSEVGRSSYEQYF.

The chain joins TRBV5-6 to TRBJ2-2; 7 bases align to TRBD1. V lost 7 bases, J lost 1 base, and 10 bases stayed unmatched. Germline V gene lookup returns CDR1 SGHDT and CDR2 YYEEEE. This CDR3 comprises 16 residues. CDR3 in DNA: TGTGCCAGCGGCCCCGGGGACAGCAGGAACACCGGGGAGCTGTTTTTT. Amino acids: CASGPGDSRNTGELFF.

The CDR3 DNA sequence: TGCAGTGCTACCCGGCACACTGAAGCTTTCTTT. Amino acids: CSATRHTEAFF. The gene calls are TRBV20-1 and TRBJ1-1; no reliable D call. Germline assignment: CDR1 DFQATT and CDR2 SNEGSKA (reference sequence). V dropped 4 bases and J dropped 3 bases, with 6 bases sitting between them. The CDR3 contains 11 residues.

The chain has TRBV19 and TRBJ1-2; TRBD1 agrees at 8 bases. The J segment lost 2 bases and the V segment lost 3 bases, leaving 5 bases of the junction unmatched. Looked up from germline, CDR1 is LNHDA and CDR2 is SQIVND (reference sequence). The CDR3 totals 15 residues. The CDR3 bases are TGTGCCAGTAGTATCGGGCAGGGGGCGAACTATGGCTACACCTTC. The encoded protein is CASSIGQGANYGYTF.